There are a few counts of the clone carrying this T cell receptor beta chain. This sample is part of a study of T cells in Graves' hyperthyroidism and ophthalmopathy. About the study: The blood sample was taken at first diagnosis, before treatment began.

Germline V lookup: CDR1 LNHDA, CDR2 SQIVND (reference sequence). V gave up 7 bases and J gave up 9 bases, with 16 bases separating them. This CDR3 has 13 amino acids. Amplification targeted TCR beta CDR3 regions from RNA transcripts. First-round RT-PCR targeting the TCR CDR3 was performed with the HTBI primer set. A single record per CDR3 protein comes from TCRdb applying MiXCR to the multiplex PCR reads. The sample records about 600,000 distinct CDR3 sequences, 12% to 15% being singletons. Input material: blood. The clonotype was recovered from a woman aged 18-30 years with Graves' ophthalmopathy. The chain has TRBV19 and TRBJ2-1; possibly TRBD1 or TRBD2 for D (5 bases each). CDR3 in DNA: TGTGCCAGTATCCCGGTCCTTGGGGGTGAGCAGTTCTTC. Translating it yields CASIPVLGGEQFF.